The clone carrying this T cell receptor beta chain was picked up many times. What it binds is not known. This sample was taken from a study of liver allograft versus peripheral blood T cells. Across the whole study: Comparative analysis was performed on T cell receptor repertoires from transplanted livers and from recipients' peripheral blood.

Findings and limits, study-wide: Peripheral blood repertoires reportedly differed from the T cell receptor repertoires found inside liver allografts.

TCRdb recomputed calls from the reads with MiXCR, one row per CDR3 protein. The data hold 3,500 to 4,000 distinct CDR3 sequences, with 13% to 15% observed a single time. The germline V and J ends were trimmed by 0 bases and 2 bases, with 11 bases remaining between them. The CDR3 is 14 amino acids. Germline CDR1 and CDR2: GTSNPN and SVGIG (reference sequence). This rearrangement joins TRBV30 to TRBJ2-7, with D tentatively TRBD1 or TRBD2 (5 bases each). The sequence was obtained from a human patient who had a liver transplant. The T cells may come from the graft donor. The chain's CDR3 is CAWSVGQGAYEQYF. The CDR3 bases are TGTGCCTGGAGTGTCGGCCAGGGAGCCTACGAGCAGTACTTC.